A single sample gave rise to the 31 T cell receptor beta chains below, sequenced in a study of blood T cells in healthy people across ages. A sample-barcoded 5' primer and a J-beta primer mix were used in a second PCR of roughly 7 to 11 cycles. TCRdb ran MiXCR on the 5' RACE reads and lists one entry per CDR3 protein. The data show some 700,000 distinct CDR3 sequences, approximately 43% seen once. The sample was blood. These receptors were obtained from a woman between 55 and 75 years old in good health.

This clonotype was picked up one time. The V gene is TRBV6-5, the J gene TRBJ2-6; a possible D gene is TRBD1 (6 bases). This CDR3 has 16 amino acids. Deletions cut 6 bases from V and 0 bases from J, with 12 bases between. In germline, CDR1 is MNHEY, CDR2 SVGAGI. CDR3 residues: CASRTDRSSGANVLTF. The DNA for the CDR3 is TGTGCCAGCAGAACGGACAGAAGCTCTGGGGCCAACGTCCTGACTTTC.

This clonotype was recorded a few times. The chain links TRBV9 to TRBJ2-3; 7 bases are a match to TRBD1. Germline CDR1 and CDR2: SGDLS and YYNGEE. With 2 bases clipped from V and 0 bases from J, the junction kept 3 bases outside the gene matches. CDR3 size: 15 residues. DNA of the CDR3: TGTGCCAGCAGCGTTGAGGGGGCAAGCACAGATACGCAGTATTTT. This translates into CASSVEGASTDTQYF.

The chain employs TRBV5-6 and TRBJ2-3; 11 bases map to TRBD2. Germline lookup yields CDR1 SGHDT and CDR2 YYEEEE. CDR3 size: 15 residues. The V and J ends lost 4 bases and 0 bases, in that order; junction bases with no gene match: 1. CDR3 region: CASSASGRSTDTQYF. CDR3 sequence (DNA): TGTGCCAGCAGCGCTAGCGGGAGGAGCACAGATACGCAGTATTTT.

As DNA, the CDR3 is TGTGCCAGCCGTGTTGCGGGAACGAACAATGAGCAGTTCTTC. It translates to CASRVAGTNNEQFF. The chain combines TRBV3-1 with TRBJ2-1; D may be TRBD2 (6 bases). The length of the CDR3 is 14 residues. CDR1 is LGHDT and CDR2 is YNNKEL in the germline V gene (reference sequence). Trimming shortened V by 8 bases and J by 5 bases, and 16 bases separated the two germline ends.

This clonotype was counted between two and nine times. This rearrangement joins TRBV11-2 to TRBJ2-2; D is possibly TRBD2 (7 bases). V lost 4 bases to trimming and J lost 0 bases, with 15 bases between them. In germline, CDR1 is SGHAT, CDR2 FQNNGV. This CDR3 spans 17 amino acids. CDR3 in amino acids: CASSSDGGGANTGELFF. The CDR3 nucleotides read TGTGCCAGCAGCTCCGACGGCGGGGGCGCGAACACCGGGGAGCTGTTTTTT.

Note on this clonotype: An end of the junction does not agree with germline; a read error may underlie this. The chain combines TRBV10-3 with TRBJ2-7; maybe TRBD1 (5 bases). CDR3 size: 15 residues. Germline V gene lookup returns CDR1 ENHRY and CDR2 SYGVKD. The CDR3, as DNA: TGTGCCATCAGTGCAGGGCCGTCGATACCCTACGGGCAGTACTTC. Translated: CAISAGPSIPYGQYF.

The rearrangement joins TRBV27 to TRBJ2-5; D is undetermined. Germline CDR1 is MNHEY and CDR2 is SMNVEV (reference sequence). V lost 0 bases, J lost 3 bases, and 14 bases lay in between. This CDR3 is built from 16 residues. CDR3 residues: CASSLSLARTEETQYF. The CDR3 DNA sequence: TGTGCCAGCAGTTTATCGTTAGCCAGGACCGAAGAGACCCAGTACTTC.

The chain uses TRBV11-2 and TRBJ2-5; D uncertain. The CDR3 sequence is 15 residues long. Germline loops: CDR1 SGHAT, CDR2 FQNNGV. Trimming stripped 3 bases from V and 0 bases from J, with 11 bases between. CDR3 sequence reads: CASSLGALYQETQYF. The CDR3 region has the DNA TGTGCCAGCAGCTTGGGCGCCCTGTACCAAGAGACCCAGTACTTC.

The genes are TRBV20-1 and TRBJ2-7; 9 bases agree with TRBD2. The CDR3 covers 15 residues. CDR1 and CDR2 from the germline V gene are DFQATT and SNEGSKA (reference sequence). Unmatched junction bases numbered 5, after V lost 0 bases and J lost 2 bases. CDR3 protein: CSAREASGIAYEQYF. The DNA for the CDR3 is TGCAGTGCTAGAGAGGCTAGCGGGATTGCCTACGAGCAGTACTTC.

The chain has TRBV20-1 and TRBJ1-4; 7 bases line up with TRBD1. V lost 3 bases to trimming and J lost 8 bases; unmatched junction nucleotides: 9. This CDR3 contains 14 residues. CDR1 is DFQATT, CDR2 SNEGSKA, per germline (reference sequence). This CDR3 reads CSASRTGSNEKLFF. DNA of the CDR3: TGCAGTGCTAGCCGGACAGGCTCCAACGAAAAACTGTTTTTT.

This sequence joins TRBV30 and TRBJ1-5, with D uncertain. The ends were cut back, 2 bases at V and 4 bases at J, with 12 bases in the middle. The CDR3 extends over 14 amino acids. Germline loops: CDR1 GTSNPN, CDR2 SVGIG (reference sequence). CDR3: CAWSWRTPNQPQHF. The CDR3 region has the DNA TGTGCCTGGAGTTGGCGGACCCCAAATCAGCCCCAGCATTTT.

The rearrangement uses TRBV27 and TRBJ2-7; 7 positions match TRBD2. The assigned J gene may be wrong: the sequence end matches TRBJ2-5 better. Germline values: CDR1 MNHEY, CDR2 SMNVEV (reference sequence). The CDR3 length is 15 residues. CDR3 sequence reads: CASSLGLGEGETQYF. The CDR3 DNA reads TGTGCCAGCAGTCTCGGACTAGGGGAGGGAGAGACCCAGTACTTC.

The chain is built from TRBV20-1 and TRBJ2-6; D gene ambiguous. Germline assignment: CDR1 DFQATT and CDR2 SNEGSKA (reference sequence). Trimming removed 4 bases at V and 4 bases at J, with 11 bases between. CDR3 length: 14 residues. DNA for the CDR3: TGCAGTGCTACAGACCCGGCCGGGGCCAACGTCCTGACTTTC. Amino acids: CSATDPAGANVLTF.

The V and J genes are TRBV27 and TRBJ2-1; tentative D call: TRBD2 (6 bases). Per germline, CDR1 MNHEY and CDR2 SMNVEV (reference sequence). Trimming removed 3 bases at V and 2 bases at J, with 14 bases between. CDR3 length: 16 residues. For the CDR3, the DNA is TGTGCCAGCAGTTTGGGGGGAGGCCGAACCTACAATGAGCAGTTCTTC. Amino acid sequence: CASSLGGGRTYNEQFF.

The CDR3 loop reads CAIRPGQGVLSELYEQYF. The CDR3 DNA reads as TGTGCCATCAGGCCGGGACAGGGCGTCCTCTCGGAACTCTACGAGCAGTACTTC. The rearrangement links TRBV10-3 to TRBJ2-7; TRBD1 agrees at 9 bases. CDR3 length equals 18 residues. Germline values: CDR1 ENHRY, CDR2 SYGVKD. Trimming removed 6 bases from V and 3 bases from J; junction bases left unmatched: 18.

The chain combines TRBV20-1 with TRBJ2-3; D possibly corresponds to TRBD1 (6 bases). The germline CDR1 and CDR2 sequences are DFQATT and SNEGSKA (reference sequence). The CDR3 covers 15 residues. V dropped 3 bases and J dropped 4 bases, with 17 bases sitting between them. CDR3 protein: CSASGTTYEADTQYF. CDR3 in DNA: TGCAGTGCTAGCGGGACAACCTACGAGGCAGATACGCAGTATTTT.

This rearrangement joins TRBV19 to TRBJ2-1; D call uncertain. Looked up from germline, CDR1 is LNHDA and CDR2 is SQIVND (reference sequence). Trimming removed 5 bases from V and 9 bases from J, with 8 bases in between. This CDR3 contains 11 residues. In DNA, the CDR3 is TGTGCCAGTAGTGTGACCTGTGAGCAGTTCTTC. This codes for CASSVTCEQFF.

This chain uses TRBV20-1 with TRBJ2-4, with 7 bases aligning to TRBD1. TRBJ2-7 explains the end of the DNA better; the J call may be wrong. The CDR3 consists of 14 residues. Germline loops: CDR1 DFQATT, CDR2 SNEGSKA (reference sequence). CDR3 nucleotides: TGCAGTGCTAGAGCCCCGGACAGGAACTACGAGCAGTACTTC. Protein sequence: CSARAPDRNYEQYF.

V and J are TRBV6-2 or TRBV6-3 and TRBJ1-2; D unclear. The germline gives CDR1 MNHEY, CDR2 SVGEGT. Trimming left V 2 bases short and J 6 bases short, with 10 bases between. The CDR3 length is 13 residues. CDR3 amino acids: CASSYRVRDGYTF. As DNA, the CDR3 is TGTGCCAGCAGTTACAGGGTGAGGGATGGCTACACCTTC.

This clonotype came up a few times. The V call is TRBV3-1, the J call TRBJ1-5, with 10 positions matching TRBD1. Germline V lookup: CDR1 LGHDT, CDR2 YNNKEL (reference sequence). V shed 10 bases, J shed 5 bases, and the junction held 2 bases outside the gene matches. CDR3 length: 12 residues. This CDR3 is CATGQGDQPQHF. The CDR3, as DNA: TGTGCCACCGGACAGGGGGATCAGCCCCAGCATTTT.

The rearrangement links TRBV20-1 to TRBJ2-3; TRBD1 matches at 8 bases. The CDR3 runs to 15 residues. V was clipped by 3 bases and J by 8 bases; unmatched bases: 13. CDR1 is DFQATT, CDR2 SNEGSKA, per germline (reference sequence). The CDR3: CSASGDSDREATQYF. CDR3 DNA sequence: TGCAGTGCTAGTGGTGATTCGGACAGGGAGGCTACGCAGTATTTT.

Remarks on this clonotype: One end of the junction does not line up with germline, which may come from a read error. This chain links TRBV3-1 with TRBJ1-1; no reliable D call. From germline, CDR1 is LGHDT and CDR2 YNNKEL (reference sequence). This CDR3 comprises 14 residues. CDR3 in amino acids: CASNQDPGNTEAFF. The CDR3 nucleotides are TGTGCCAGCAACCAAGATCCCGGGAACACTGAAGCTTTCTTT.

The chain carries TRBV25-1 and TRBJ2-1, with 11 bases lining up with TRBD2. The DNA end lines up better with TRBJ2-7; the J call may be wrong. The CDR3 is made up of 15 amino acids. The germline CDR1 and CDR2 sequences are MGHDK and SYGVNS. The CDR3 reads CASSSPSGGYNEQYF. The CDR3 nucleotides are TGTGCCAGCAGCAGCCCTAGCGGGGGGTACAATGAGCAGTACTTC.

The CDR3: CASSATTTVGGTQYF. The CDR3 coding sequence is TGTGCCAGCAGCGCGACTACCACTGTGGGAGGGACCCAGTACTTC. This chain connects TRBV9 to TRBJ2-5, with a tentative D call TRBD2 (6 bases). The CDR3 runs to 15 residues. Per germline, CDR1 SGDLS and CDR2 YYNGEE. The germline V and J ends were trimmed by 3 bases and 7 bases, with 19 bases remaining between them. Combining the CDR3 with reference TRBV9 and TRBJ2-5 gives the whole variable domain DSGVTQTPKHLITATGQRVTLRCSPRSGDLSVYWYQQSLDQGLQFLIQYYNGEERAKGNILERFSAQQFPDLHSELNLSSLELGDSALYFCASSATTTVGGTQYFGPGTRLLVL.

The V and J genes are TRBV7-3 and TRBJ2-1; D is unresolved. Trimming shortened V by 5 bases and J by 8 bases, and 19 bases separated the two germline ends. The CDR3 runs to 15 residues. The germline V gene encodes CDR1 SGHTA and CDR2 FQGTGA. In DNA form, the CDR3 reads TGTGCCAGCAGCCGAGACCTCAGCCAGCCCCATGAGCAGTTCTTC. This sequence encodes CASSRDLSQPHEQFF.

Concerning this clonotype itself: A much more abundant neighbour one base away suggests this may be a read error. The chain joins TRBV6-2 or TRBV6-3 to TRBJ1-2; D call uncertain. V lost 8 bases, J lost 8 bases, and 15 bases lay in between. The CDR3 consists of 12 residues. Germline CDR1 MNHEY, CDR2 SVGEGT. This CDR3 reads CASAGPGKGYTF. In DNA form, the CDR3 reads TGTGCCAGCGCGGGCCCGGGGAAGGGCTACACCTTC.

This sequence joins TRBV7-9 and TRBJ2-3; weak D call: TRBD1 (5 bases). Per the germline V gene, CDR1 is SEHNR and CDR2 is FQNEAQ (reference sequence). V was shortened by 1 base and J by 2 bases, with 13 bases between the two germline ends. This CDR3 is 16 amino acids long. The CDR3 DNA is TGTGCCAGCAGCTTAGGTTGGGGCAGACACACAGATACGCAGTATTTT. Translation gives CASSLGWGRHTDTQYF. Drawing the rest from reference TRBV7-9 and TRBJ2-3, the complete variable domain is DTGVSQNPRHKITKRGQNVTFRCDPISEHNRLYWYRQTLGQGPEFLTYFQNEAQLEKSRLLSDRFSAERPKGSFSTLEIQRTEQGDSAMYLCASSLGWGRHTDTQYFGPGTRLTVL.

This clonotype was found a few times. This rearrangement joins TRBV12-3 or TRBV12-4 to TRBJ2-7; the D gene is possibly TRBD2 (6 bases). V was pared by 7 bases and J by 2 bases, with 21 bases between. The length of the CDR3 is 16 residues. CDR3 DNA sequence: TGTGCCAGCACCCAGGGAAGTATAGCGGACCCCTACGAGCAGTACTTC. This translates into CASTQGSIADPYEQYF.

This clonotype was seen once. V gene TRBV20-1 combines with J gene TRBJ1-2; D is undetermined. V was trimmed by 6 bases and J by 4 bases, leaving 9 bases between them. The germline V gene encodes CDR1 DFQATT and CDR2 SNEGSKA (reference sequence). The CDR3 extends over 11 amino acids. This chain's CDR3 is CSAIPGYGYTF. CDR3 bases: TGCAGTGCCATTCCGGGCTATGGCTACACCTTC.

This clonotype was detected ten times or more. The rearrangement uses TRBV12-3 or TRBV12-4 and TRBJ2-3; 13 bases are shared with TRBD2. This CDR3 has 17 residues. The V and J ends lost 6 bases and 3 bases, in that order; junction bases with no gene match: 9. The CDR3 loop is CASRPWTSGSGTDTQYF. The CDR3 coding sequence is TGTGCCAGCAGACCATGGACTAGCGGGAGTGGTACAGATACGCAGTATTTT.

V is TRBV20-1 and J is TRBJ2-1; 7 bases fit TRBD2. The germline gives CDR1 DFQATT, CDR2 SNEGSKA (reference sequence). Trimming removed 7 bases from V and 3 bases from J; junction bases left unmatched: 9. This CDR3 region has 14 residues. CDR3 in DNA: TGCAGTGTTGGGGGAGGGTTCGGCTACAATGAGCAGTTCTTC. Protein sequence: CSVGGGFGYNEQFF.